This is a list of T cell receptor beta chains from one sample in a study of neoadjuvant anti-PD-1 for oral cavity cancer. Profiled with immunoSEQ multiplex PCR; TCRdb holds only in-frame clones, not every one. Of fewer than 40,000 clones in the sample, 87% were seen once. Sequencing used PBMCs, obtained before nivolumab (anti-PD-1) treatment. The receptors come from a person aged 40 to 85 with oral cavity squamous cell carcinoma. Both conserved end residues are part of each CDR3. A D gene is named only where the DNA matches it firmly.

NA	TRBJ2-2	TRBV7-9	CASSLRVGLNTGELFF
NA	TRBJ2-1	TRBV27	CASRIGGGAYNEQFF
NA	TRBJ1-1	TRBV5-6	CASSLPGPTEAFF
NA	TRBJ2-3	TRBV9	CASSPRPAGRTDTQYF
TRBD1	TRBJ1-2	TRBV28	CASSYGQVDGYTF
NA	TRBJ1-5	TRBV7-8	CASSLNRQENQPQHF
NA	TRBJ2-5	TRBV28	CASSPRPGEVETQYF
NA	TRBJ2-2	TRBV27	CASSFSTRRGSELFF
NA	TRBJ1-1	TRBV29-1	CSGLWAEAFF
NA	TRBJ2-1	TRBV4-3	CASSQEQRVGHNEQFF
TRBD1	TRBJ1-1	TRBV5-1	CASSAGGKAEAFF
NA	TRBJ1-5	TRBV2	CASSERGAYSNQPQHF
NA	TRBJ2-1	TRBV7-8	CASSLPGYPYNEQFF
NA	TRBJ1-2	TRBV7-2	CASSLSRAPNYGYTF
NA	TRBJ2-7	TRBV7-9	CASSLGGGAHEQYF
NA	TRBJ1-2	TRBV5-1	CASSNGQNYGYTF
NA	TRBJ2-3	TRBV6-1	CASGANSLDTQYF
NA	TRBJ2-2	TRBV10-1	CASSESGAARELFF
TRBD1	TRBJ1-5	TRBV7-2	CASSLVTGKAQPQHF
NA	TRBJ2-1	TRBV19	CASSIPGGLNEQFF
TRBD1	TRBJ1-1	TRBV18	CASSRTGERGTEAFF
TRBD2	TRBJ2-7	TRBV15	CATSRTTRTSGGHPYEQYF
NA	TRBJ2-7	TRBV5-6	CASSYTGSYEQYF
NA	TRBJ1-1	TRBV7-9	CASSLDLLNTEAFF
NA	TRBJ1-1	TRBV5-1	CASSLRSGGTGSTEAFF
NA	TRBJ2-7	TRBV6-1	CTSSEVVRSFSYEQYF
TRBD1	TRBJ1-1	TRBV6-5	CASRQTGGRTEAFF